The present entry profiles one T cell receptor (beta chain) with its context. It may be a read error: a sequence one base away is much more abundant. This entry comes from a study of regulatory T cells in long-lasting Graves disease. V gave up 0 bases and J gave up 12 bases; unmatched junction bases: 11. Germline CDR1 reads LGHDT; CDR2 reads YNNKEL (reference sequence). The CDR3 sequence is 16 residues long. Time point: newly diagnosed GD, antithyroid drugs for less than 3 months. The authors made the TCR library using RNA they extracted from PBMCs. With iRepertoire HTBI primers and Arm-PCR of CDR3 regions, TCR beta libraries were built. TCRdb called the multiplex PCR reads again in MiXCR, with one record for every CDR3 protein. This sample yields about 530,000 distinct CDR3 sequences, of which roughly 16% are seen a single time; 20% to 25% belongs to the top ten. These same records also appear under a second study, on T cells in Graves' hyperthyroidism and ophthalmopathy. That source reports: Blood also showed most of the thyroid clonotypes that were expanded above 0.001.

This sequence originates from a woman aged 40-60 years with Graves disease. The rearrangement joins TRBV3-1 to TRBJ2-1; TRBD2 aligns across 10 bases. This specimen was peripheral blood mononuclear cells (PBMCs), taken at new diagnosis, from a patient treated with antithyroid drugs. The CDR3 bases are TGTGCCAGCAGCCAAGAAGCCAGCGGGGGGGCGGATGGGCAGTTCTTC. It encodes CASSQEASGGADGQFF.